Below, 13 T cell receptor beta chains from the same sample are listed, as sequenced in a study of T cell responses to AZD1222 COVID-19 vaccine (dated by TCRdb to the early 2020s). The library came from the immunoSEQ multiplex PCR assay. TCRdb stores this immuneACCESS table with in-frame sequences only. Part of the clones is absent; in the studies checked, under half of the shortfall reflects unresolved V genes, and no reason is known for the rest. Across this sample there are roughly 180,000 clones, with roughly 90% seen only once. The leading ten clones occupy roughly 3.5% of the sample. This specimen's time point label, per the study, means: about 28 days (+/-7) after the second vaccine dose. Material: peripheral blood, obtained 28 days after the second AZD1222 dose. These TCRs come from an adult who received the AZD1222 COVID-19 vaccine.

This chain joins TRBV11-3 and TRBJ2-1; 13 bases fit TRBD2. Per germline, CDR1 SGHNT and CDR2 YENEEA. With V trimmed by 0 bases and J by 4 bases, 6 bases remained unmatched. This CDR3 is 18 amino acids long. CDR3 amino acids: CASSLETSGRASYNEQFF. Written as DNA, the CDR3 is TGTGCCAGCAGCTTAGAAACTAGCGGGAGGGCTTCATACAATGAGCAGTTCTTC. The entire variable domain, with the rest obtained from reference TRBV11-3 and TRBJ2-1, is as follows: EAGVVQSPRYKIIEKKQPVAFWCNPISGHNTLYWYLQNLGQGPELLIRYENEEAVDDSQLPKDRFSAERLKGVDSTLKIQPAELGDSAVYLCASSLETSGRASYNEQFFGPGTRLTVL.

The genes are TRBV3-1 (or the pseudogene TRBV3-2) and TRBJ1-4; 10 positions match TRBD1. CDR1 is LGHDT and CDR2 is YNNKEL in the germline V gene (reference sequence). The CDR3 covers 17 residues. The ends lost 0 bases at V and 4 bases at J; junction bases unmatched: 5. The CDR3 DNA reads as TGTGCCAGCAGCCAAGACCCGACAGGGGGCGATAATGAAAAACTGTTTTTT. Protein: CASSQDPTGGDNEKLFF.

CDR3 DNA: TGTGCCAGTAGTATGGAGGGCCGGTCCCATGAGCAGTTCTTC. Translated: CASSMEGRSHEQFF. This sequence joins TRBV19 and TRBJ2-1; D is perhaps TRBD2 (6 bases). CDR1 is LNHDA and CDR2 is SQIVND in the germline V gene (reference sequence). V was shortened by 3 bases and J by 8 bases, with 14 bases between the two germline ends. The CDR3 covers 14 residues.

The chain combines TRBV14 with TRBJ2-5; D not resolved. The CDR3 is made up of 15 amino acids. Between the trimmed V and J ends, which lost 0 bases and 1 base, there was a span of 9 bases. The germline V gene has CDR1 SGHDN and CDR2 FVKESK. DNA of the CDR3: TGTGCCAGCAGCCAAGATGTGGGATCCCAAGAGACCCAGTACTTC. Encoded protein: CASSQDVGSQETQYF.

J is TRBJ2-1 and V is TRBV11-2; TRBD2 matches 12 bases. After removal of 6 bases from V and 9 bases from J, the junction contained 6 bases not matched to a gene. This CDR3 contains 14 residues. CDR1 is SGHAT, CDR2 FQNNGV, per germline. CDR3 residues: CASRSLAGGVEQFF. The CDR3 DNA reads TGTGCCAGCAGAAGTCTAGCGGGAGGGGTTGAGCAGTTCTTC.

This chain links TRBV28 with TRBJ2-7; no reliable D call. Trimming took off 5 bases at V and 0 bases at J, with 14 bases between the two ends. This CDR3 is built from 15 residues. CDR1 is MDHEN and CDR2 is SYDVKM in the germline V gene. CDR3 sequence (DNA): TGTGCCAGCAGTACCCCCAGGTGGGACTCCTACGAGCAGTACTTC. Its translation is CASSTPRWDSYEQYF.

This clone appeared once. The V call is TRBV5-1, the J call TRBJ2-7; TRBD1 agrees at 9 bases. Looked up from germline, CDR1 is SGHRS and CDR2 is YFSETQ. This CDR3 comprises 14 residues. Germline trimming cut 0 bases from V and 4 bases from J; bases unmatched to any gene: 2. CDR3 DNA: TGCGCCAGCAGCTTGGGACAGGGGGGGTACGAGCAGTACTTC. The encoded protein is CASSLGQGGYEQYF.

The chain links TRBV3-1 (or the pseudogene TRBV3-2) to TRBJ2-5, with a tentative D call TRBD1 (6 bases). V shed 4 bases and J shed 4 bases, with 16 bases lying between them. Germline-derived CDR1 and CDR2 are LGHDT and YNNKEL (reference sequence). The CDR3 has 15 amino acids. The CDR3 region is CASSLSGARGETQYF. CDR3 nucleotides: TGTGCCAGCAGCCTTTCAGGGGCTAGGGGAGAGACCCAGTACTTC.

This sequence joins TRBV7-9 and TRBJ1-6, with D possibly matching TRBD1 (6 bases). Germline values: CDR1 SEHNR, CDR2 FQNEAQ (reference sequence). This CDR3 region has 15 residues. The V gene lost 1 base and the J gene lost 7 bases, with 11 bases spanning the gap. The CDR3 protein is CASSLEGVRNSPLHF. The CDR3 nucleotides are TGTGCCAGCAGCTTAGAGGGGGTTAGAAATTCACCCCTCCACTTT.

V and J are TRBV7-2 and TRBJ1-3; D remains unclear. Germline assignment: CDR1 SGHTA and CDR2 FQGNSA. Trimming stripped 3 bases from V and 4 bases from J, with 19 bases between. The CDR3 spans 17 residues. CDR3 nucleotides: TGTGCCAGCAGCTTTTCAGGTTTTGGGGTCGACGGAAACACCATATATTTT. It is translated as CASSFSGFGVDGNTIYF.

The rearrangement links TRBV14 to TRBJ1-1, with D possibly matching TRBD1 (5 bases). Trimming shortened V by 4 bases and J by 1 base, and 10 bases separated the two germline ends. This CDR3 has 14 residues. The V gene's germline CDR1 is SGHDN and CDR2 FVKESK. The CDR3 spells CASSRYQGNTEAFF. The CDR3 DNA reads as TGTGCCAGCAGCCGTTATCAGGGGAACACTGAAGCTTTCTTT.

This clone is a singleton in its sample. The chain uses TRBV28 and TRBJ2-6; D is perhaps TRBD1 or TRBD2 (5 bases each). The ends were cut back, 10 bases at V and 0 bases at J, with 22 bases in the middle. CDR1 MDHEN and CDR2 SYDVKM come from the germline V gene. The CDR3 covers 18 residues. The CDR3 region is CATLPWGGGPSGANVLTF. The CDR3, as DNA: TGTGCCACCCTACCCTGGGGTGGGGGACCCTCTGGGGCCAACGTCCTGACTTTC.

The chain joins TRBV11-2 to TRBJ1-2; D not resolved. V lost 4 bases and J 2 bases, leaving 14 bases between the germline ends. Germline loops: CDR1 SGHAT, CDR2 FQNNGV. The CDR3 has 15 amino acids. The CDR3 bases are TGTGCCAGCAGCTCCTTAAAGACGGGGAACTATGGCTACACCTTC. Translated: CASSSLKTGNYGYTF.